The T cell receptor beta chain described here comes from a study of blood T cell repertoires in COVID-19. Germline-derived CDR1 and CDR2 are GTSNPN and SVGIG (reference sequence). CDR3 length: 13 residues. V lost 8 bases to trimming and J lost 1 base; unmatched junction nucleotides: 5. The data were produced by immunoSEQ multiplex PCR, yet TCRdb's version contains in-frame clones alone and is incomplete. The sample carries roughly 180,000 clones, 82% recorded once. The age range of participants was 18 to 89 years, with residence in under 25 US areas. Cohort 3 donors counted as recovered after two negative PCRs, clearance, or resolved symptoms.

This sequence joins TRBV30 and TRBJ2-3; 8 bases agree with TRBD1. The sequencing input was PBMCs or T cells enriched from blood (not recorded which). This clonotype originated in a man between 35 and 55 years old who had recovered from COVID-19. In DNA, the CDR3 is TGTGCCCGAGCGACAGGGGGCACAGATACGCAGTATTTT. This gives the protein CARATGGTDTQYF.